These T cell receptor beta chains were read from a single sample in a study of siplizumab effects on memory and regulatory T cells. Some clones are missing from TCRdb's copy, which holds only in-frame ones; the method was immunoSEQ multiplex PCR. The sample carries approximately 100,000 clones, more than 85% recorded once. The sample was CD4+ T cells sorted from blood. Receptor source: a human donor in good health. Some clones in this sample may be carry-over from other donors' samples. Both conserved end residues are part of each CDR3. The D gene is left open where the match is weak. Size is stated for part of the rows, as once, few or many counts, or as a class when the clone is expanded.

CDR3: CASSLDPSGSYEQYF; DNA: TGTGCCAGCAGCTTGGACCCTAGCGGGAGTTACGAGCAGTACTTC; V: TRBV5-4; D: TRBD2; length: 15; size: .; J: TRBJ2-7
CDR3: CASSLGRDQPQHF; DNA: TGTGCCAGCAGCTTAGGAAGGGATCAGCCCCAGCATTTT; V: TRBV7-6; D: .; length: 13; size: .; J: TRBJ1-5
CDR3: CASSPQGKNIQYF; DNA: TGTGCCAGCAGCCCTCAGGGCAAAAACATTCAGTACTTC; V: TRBV7-6; D: .; length: 13; size: .; J: TRBJ2-4
CDR3: CASSFATSSYNEQFF; DNA: TGTGCCAGCAGTTTTGCCACAAGCTCCTACAATGAGCAGTTCTTC; V: TRBV27; D: .; length: 15; size: .; J: TRBJ2-1
CDR3: CASSFDLGQSGYEQYF; DNA: TGTGCCAGCAGCTTCGACCTGGGACAGTCAGGATACGAGCAGTACTTC; V: TRBV5-4; D: TRBD1; length: 16; size: .; J: TRBJ2-7
CDR3: CASGHGQGGGYTF; DNA: TGTGCTAGTGGCCATGGACAGGGGGGCGGCTACACCTTC; V: TRBV12-5; D: TRBD1; length: 13; size: few; J: TRBJ1-2
CDR3: CASSELSKGAGNQPQHF; DNA: TGTGCCAGCAGCGAGCTTAGTAAAGGGGCTGGCAATCAGCCCCAGCATTTT; V: TRBV28; D: .; length: 17; size: .; J: TRBJ1-5
CDR3: CASSEVTGVFNYGYTF; DNA: TGTGCCAGCAGTGAGGTGACAGGGGTTTTTAACTATGGCTACACCTTC; V: TRBV2; D: TRBD1; length: 16; size: .; J: TRBJ1-2
CDR3: CASSLTRQNYGYTF; DNA: TGCGCCAGCAGCCTGACGAGGCAGAACTATGGCTACACCTTC; V: TRBV5-1; D: .; length: 14; size: .; J: TRBJ1-2
CDR3: CASSLGQGWETQYF; DNA: TGTGCCAGTAGTCTAGGACAGGGATGGGAGACCCAGTACTTC; V: TRBV19; D: TRBD1; length: 14; size: .; J: TRBJ2-5
CDR3: CASRLTGGNQPQHF; DNA: TGTGCCAGCAGACTTACAGGGGGAAATCAGCCCCAGCATTTT; V: TRBV28; D: TRBD1; length: 14; size: .; J: TRBJ1-5
CDR3: CASRIQNQETQYF; DNA: TGCGCCAGCAGGATACAGAACCAAGAGACCCAGTACTTC; V: TRBV5-1; D: .; length: 13; size: .; J: TRBJ2-5
CDR3: CASSRGTSGGTDTQYF; DNA: TGTGCCAGCAGCCGAGGGACTAGCGGAGGCACAGATACGCAGTATTTT; V: TRBV28; D: TRBD2; length: 16; size: .; J: TRBJ2-3
CDR3: CAMGGQGNEQFF; DNA: TGTGCCATGGGGGGACAGGGGAATGAGCAGTTCTTC; V: TRBV10-3; D: TRBD1; length: 12; size: .; J: TRBJ2-1
CDR3: CASSPRLAGVSTDTQYF; DNA: TGTGCCAGCAGTCCTCGACTAGCGGGAGTGTCCACAGATACGCAGTATTTT; V: TRBV27; D: TRBD2; length: 17; size: .; J: TRBJ2-3
CDR3: CASSAYLVMGGTGELFF; DNA: TGCGCCAGCAGTGCTTATCTAGTTATGGGAGGGACCGGGGAGCTGTTTTTT; V: TRBV10-1; D: TRBD2; length: 17; size: once; J: TRBJ2-2
CDR3: CASSTIRTGNYHGGYTF; DNA: TGTGCCAGTAGTACCATAAGGACAGGGAATTACCATGGGGGCTACACCTTC; V: TRBV19; D: TRBD1; length: 17; size: .; J: TRBJ1-2
CDR3: CASSSGISSTYEQYF; DNA: TGCGCCAGCAGCTCCGGGATAAGTTCAACCTACGAGCAGTACTTC; V: TRBV5-1; D: .; length: 15; size: .; J: TRBJ2-7
CDR3: CASSLKAYGYTF; DNA: TGTGCCAGCAGTTTAAAGGCCTATGGCTACACCTTC; V: TRBV28; D: .; length: 12; size: once; J: TRBJ1-2
CDR3: CASPRGGLNQPQHF; DNA: TGTGCTAGCCCCAGGGGGGGGCTTAATCAGCCCCAGCATTTT; V: TRBV7-7; D: TRBD1; length: 14; size: .; J: TRBJ1-5
CDR3: CASSQDPGQRYEQYF; DNA: TGTGCCAGCAGCCAAGATCCCGGACAACGCTACGAGCAGTACTTC; V: TRBV14; D: .; length: 15; size: .; J: TRBJ2-7
CDR3: CASSPGQGIGAFF; DNA: TGTGCCAGCAGTCCGGGACAGGGGATAGGAGCTTTCTTT; V: TRBV28; D: TRBD1; length: 13; size: .; J: TRBJ1-1
CDR3: CASMGRNTEAFF; DNA: TGTGCCAGCATGGGAAGGAACACTGAAGCTTTCTTT; V: TRBV28; D: .; length: 12; size: .; J: TRBJ1-1
CDR3: CASSLGQGTEAFF; DNA: TGTGCCAGTAGTCTAGGACAGGGGACTGAAGCTTTCTTT; V: TRBV19; D: TRBD1; length: 13; size: .; J: TRBJ1-1
CDR3: CASSLLAGGHNEQFF; DNA: TGTGCCAGTAGTTTGCTAGCGGGAGGACACAATGAGCAGTTCTTC; V: TRBV19; D: TRBD2; length: 15; size: .; J: TRBJ2-1
CDR3: CASSPRQGVPYEQYF; DNA: TGTGCCAGCAGCCCCCGACAGGGCGTCCCCTACGAGCAGTACTTC; V: TRBV7-2; D: TRBD1; length: 15; size: .; J: TRBJ2-7
CDR3: CASSPLAGVVYNEQFF; DNA: TGTGCCAGCAGCCCTCTAGCGGGAGTGGTCTACAATGAGCAGTTCTTC; V: TRBV11-1; D: TRBD2; length: 16; size: .; J: TRBJ2-1
CDR3: CASSESDSYEQYF; DNA: TGTGCCAGCAGTGAGAGCGACTCCTACGAGCAGTACTTC; V: TRBV6-1; D: .; length: 13; size: .; J: TRBJ2-7
CDR3: CASSLALYGGFNEQFF; DNA: TGTGCCAGCAGCTTAGCCCTTTACGGGGGCTTCAATGAGCAGTTCTTC; V: TRBV7-6; D: .; length: 16; size: .; J: TRBJ2-1